This T cell receptor beta chain came from a study of blood T cell repertoires in COVID-19. In the study overall: PBMCs, B-cell-depleted T cells, or T cells were the source of the cDNA or gDNA that made up the material.

Seattle's enrolled individuals joined amid active infection and were then monitored longitudinally. The V and J ends lost 2 bases and 5 bases respectively, with 22 bases between them. The CDR3 is 18 amino acids. Germline V gives CDR1 SGHKS, CDR2 YYEKEE (reference sequence). Authors' methods: Amplification from reference gene primers served as the basis for estimated nucleated cell counts. Data came from immunoSEQ multiplex PCR; TCRdb stores just in-frame clones and leaves some out. The V and J calls and the clone size are those of that table, but D and trimming were determined from the DNA. The table includes a few hundred thousand clones, 75% to 95% detected once. This clone was detected once.

Source material: peripheral blood. The receptor was isolated from a woman under 40 with COVID-19, enrolled during active disease. V and J are TRBV5-5 and TRBJ2-2; tentatively, D is TRBD2 (7 bases). The CDR3, as DNA: TGTGCCAGCAGCTTCCGGCGGGGGCGGCAGAGGGAAACCGGGGAGCTGTTTTTT. It specifies CASSFRRGRQRETGELFF.